What follows describes a single T cell receptor beta chain. Antigen unknown. Deep-level assay runs were performed. The repertoire was sequenced with immunoSEQ multiplex PCR; TCRdb's copy has only in-frame clones and lacks some. The sample shows about 2.1 million clones, 85% to 95% of them seen only once. Trimming cost V 4 bases and J 2 bases, with 12 bases left between them. CDR3 length: 14 amino acids. The V gene's germline CDR1 is MNHEY and CDR2 SMNVEV (reference sequence). This specimen comes from a study of shared clonotypes between healthy human individuals. Findings of the study overall: Clonotypes which were not shared had lower generation probabilities than clonotypes that all four donors shared. The naive CD4 repertoires of a few donors were compared, and around 4.7% of clonotypes were shared.

Naive-designated CD8 cells lacked CD45RO, were positively enriched for CCR7, and omitted terminally differentiated effector memory CD45RA+ cells. This clonotype was obtained from a man between 18 and 29 years old in good health. Some clones in this sample may be carry-over from other donors' samples. Sequenced: naive CD8+ T cells from PBMCs. The V gene is TRBV27, the J gene TRBJ2-7; possible D gene TRBD2, 5 bases. CDR3: CASSSWESPYEQYF. The DNA for the CDR3 is TGTGCCAGCAGTTCGTGGGAGTCCCCCTACGAGCAGTACTTC.